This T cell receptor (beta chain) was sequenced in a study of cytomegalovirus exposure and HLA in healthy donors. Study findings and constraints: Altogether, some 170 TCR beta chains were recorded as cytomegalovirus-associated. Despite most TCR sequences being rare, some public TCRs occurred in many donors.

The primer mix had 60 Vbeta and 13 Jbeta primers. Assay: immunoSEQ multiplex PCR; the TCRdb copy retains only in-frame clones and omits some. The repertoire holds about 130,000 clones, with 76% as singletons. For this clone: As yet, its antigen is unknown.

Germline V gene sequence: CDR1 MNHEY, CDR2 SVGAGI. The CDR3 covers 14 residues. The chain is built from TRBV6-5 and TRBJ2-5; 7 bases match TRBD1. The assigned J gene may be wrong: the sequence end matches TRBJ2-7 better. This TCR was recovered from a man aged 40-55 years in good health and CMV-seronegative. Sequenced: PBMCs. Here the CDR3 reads CASSHIRQGSEQYF. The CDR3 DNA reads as TGTGCCAGCAGCCATATTAGACAGGGCAGCGAGCAGTACTTC.